This T cell receptor (beta chain) was identified in a study of T cells in Graves' hyperthyroidism and ophthalmopathy. Approximately 10 ml of fresh peripheral blood supplied the PBMCs. The CDR3 spans 13 residues. Germline-derived CDR1 and CDR2 are MNHNS and SASEGT. The V end was cut by 7 bases, the J end by 6 bases, with 15 bases between. TCR beta CDR3 region amplification was performed from RNA transcripts. TCR CDR3 underwent first-round RT-PCR with the HTBI primer set. TCRdb independently ran MiXCR on the multiplex PCR reads; one entry per CDR3 protein. This table holds about 380,000 distinct CDR3 sequences, about a fifth found once. This clonotype was detected only a few times.

The receptor was derived from a man in his late teens or twenties with Graves' ophthalmopathy. The chain combines TRBV6-1 with TRBJ1-1; no clear D gene. The sequencing sample was made of blood. CDR3 in amino acids: CASIWLPGAEAFF. The CDR3 bases are TGTGCCAGCATTTGGCTTCCAGGCGCTGAAGCTTTCTTT.